Below, 26 T cell receptor beta chains from the same sample are listed, as sequenced in a study of blood T cell repertoires in COVID-19. Repertoires were generated with immunoSEQ multiplex PCR, while TCRdb's copy carries only in-frame clones and drops some. In the table there are just over 60,000 clones, 65% to 85% of which are singletons. The sequenced material came from peripheral blood. These receptors were obtained from a woman of 80 years or more with active or convalescent COVID-19.

The V gene is TRBV11-3, the J gene TRBJ2-1; D might be TRBD2 (6 bases). CDR3 length equals 15 residues. V shed 0 bases and J shed 1 base, with 7 bases lying between them. The germline V gene has CDR1 SGHNT and CDR2 YENEEA. The CDR3, as DNA: TGTGCCAGCAGCTTAGAGGGGGGTTCCTACAATGAGCAGTTCTTC. As protein: CASSLEGGSYNEQFF.

This clone was observed a few times. The chain is built from TRBV7-3 and TRBJ1-1; TRBD1 matches at 7 bases. V trimming: 5 bases; J trimming: 3 bases; junction bases outside the gene matches: 9. Looked up from germline, CDR1 is SGHTA and CDR2 is FQGTGA. The CDR3 is made up of 15 amino acids. The CDR3, as DNA: TGTGCCAGCAGCGCCTCAGGGGGTGGTTACACTGAAGCTTTCTTT. This encodes CASSASGGGYTEAFF.

V is TRBV10-2 and J is TRBJ1-6, with a weak D call TRBD1 (5 bases). Germline CDR1 WSHSY, CDR2 SAAADI. V gave up 0 bases and J gave up 9 bases, with 12 bases separating them. This CDR3 is 15 amino acids long. In DNA, the CDR3 is TGCGCCAGCAGTGAGTCGCGCAGGGCAGGTTCACCCCTCCACTTT. Protein sequence: CASSESRRAGSPLHF.

A word on this clone: A junction boundary mismatches the germline segment, possibly from a read error. The chain combines TRBV7-8 with TRBJ1-4, with D perhaps matching TRBD1 (6 bases). Germline assignment: CDR1 SGHVS and CDR2 FQNEAQ. CDR3 length equals 12 residues. The CDR3 region is CASSVAQGILFF. The CDR3 region has the DNA TGTGCCAGCAGCGTAGCACAGGGTATACTGTTTTTT.

V gene TRBV4-1 combines with J gene TRBJ1-3; TRBD1 matches at 8 bases. Germline CDR1 reads MGHRA; CDR2 reads YSYEKL. The CDR3 extends over 14 amino acids. Trimming took 3 bases from V and 4 from J; bases not matched to a gene: 2. The CDR3 coding sequence is TGCGCCAGCAGCCAGGGACAGGACGGAAACACCATATATTTT. This sequence encodes CASSQGQDGNTIYF.

This clone has a handful of counts. The CDR3 DNA reads TGTGCCAGCAGCTTGAAGGACAGGGGGCCCTATAATTCACCCCTCCACTTT. As protein: CASSLKDRGPYNSPLHF. V usage is TRBV5-4 and J usage is TRBJ1-6, with TRBD1 matching over 11 bases. The germline V gene has CDR1 SGHNT and CDR2 YYREEE (reference sequence). The CDR3 extends over 17 amino acids. The junction had 2 bases not matched to a gene; V was cut back by 1 base and J by 2 bases.

The CDR3 bases are TGTGCCAGCGCCCGAGCGGACTATGGCTACACCTTC. Translating it yields CASARADYGYTF. The chain has TRBV6-6 and TRBJ1-2; D gene unclear. This CDR3 comprises 12 residues. The V end lost 8 bases, the J end lost 3 bases, and 10 bases lay between the germline ends. CDR1 is MNHNY, CDR2 SVGAGI, per germline (reference sequence).

The genes are TRBV9 and TRBJ2-4, with 10 bases identical to TRBD2. CDR1 is SGDLS, CDR2 YYNGEE, per germline. The CDR3 is 13 residues long. The V and J ends lost 3 bases and 6 bases, in that order; junction bases with no gene match: 0. CDR3 amino acids: CASSERGGNIQYF. DNA for the CDR3: TGTGCCAGCAGCGAGCGGGGGGGAAACATTCAGTACTTC.

The genes are TRBV7-8 and TRBJ2-7, with D maybe TRBD1 (5 bases). The CDR3 covers 15 residues. The V gene's germline CDR1 is SGHVS and CDR2 FQNEAQ. With 1 base removed from V and 4 bases from J, the gap between germline ends came to 14 bases. The CDR3 loop reads CASSLGQGREYEQYF. CDR3 sequence (DNA): TGTGCCAGCAGCTTAGGGCAGGGAAGAGAGTACGAGCAGTACTTC.

The rearrangement links TRBV29-1 to TRBJ1-1, with no clear D. The ends were cut back, 4 bases at V and 11 bases at J, with 11 bases in the middle. The CDR3 totals 10 residues. Germline CDR1 reads SQVTM; CDR2 reads ANQGSEA. The CDR3: CSVVGVMAFF. In DNA form, the CDR3 reads TGCAGCGTTGTCGGGGTTATGGCTTTCTTT.

This chain links TRBV19 with TRBJ1-3; possible D gene TRBD1, 5 bases. CDR1 and CDR2 (germline): LNHDA, SQIVND (reference sequence). With 6 bases removed from V and 0 bases from J, the gap between germline ends came to 12 bases. The length of the CDR3 is 15 residues. The CDR3 here is CASSRGGLSGNTIYF. The CDR3 coding sequence is TGTGCCAGTAGCCGGGGGGGACTCTCTGGAAACACCATATATTTT.

This chain joins TRBV5-4 and TRBJ2-5, with D possibly matching TRBD2 (6 bases). This CDR3 contains 15 residues. Between the trimmed V and J ends, which lost 4 bases and 4 bases, there was a span of 17 bases. The germline V gene encodes CDR1 SGHNT and CDR2 YYREEE (reference sequence). The CDR3 DNA is TGTGCCAGCAGCAACAACAGGAAGGGAGGAGAGACCCAGTACTTC. Translation gives CASSNNRKGGETQYF.

This sequence joins TRBV5-6 and TRBJ1-1, with no clear D. CDR3 length: 14 amino acids. Deletions cut 2 bases from V and 1 base from J, with 9 bases between. Per the germline V gene, CDR1 is SGHDT and CDR2 is YYEEEE. The CDR3 bases are TGTGCCAGCAGCTTCTGGCGGCGGAACACTGAAGCTTTCTTT. This translates into CASSFWRRNTEAFF.

The chain uses TRBV20-1 and TRBJ1-2; D is ambiguous. Trimming cost V 6 bases and J 6 bases, with 11 bases left between them. Germline CDR1 and CDR2: DFQATT and SNEGSKA (reference sequence). The CDR3 runs to 11 residues. CDR3 nucleotide sequence: TGCAGTGCGGTCTACCTTAATGGCTACACCTTC. Amino acids: CSAVYLNGYTF.

This clone has only one observation. The chain recombines TRBV5-1 with TRBJ2-1, with 9 bases fitting TRBD2. The CDR3 totals 17 residues. CDR1 is SGHRS, CDR2 YFSETQ, per germline. V was pared by 1 base and J by 9 bases, with 14 bases of the junction left unmatched. CDR3 nucleotides: TGCGCCAGCAGCTTGAACCACATCGCGGGGGGGTCCAGTGAGCAGTTCTTC. Encoded protein: CASSLNHIAGGSSEQFF.

The rearrangement links TRBV28 to TRBJ1-1, with 8 bases matching TRBD1. The CDR3 loop spans 14 amino acids. After removal of 7 bases from V and 5 bases from J, the junction contained 9 bases not matched to a gene. Germline-derived CDR1 and CDR2 are MDHEN and SYDVKM. The CDR3 sequence is CASTNGQGGTEAFF. The CDR3 region has the DNA TGTGCCAGCACCAACGGACAGGGAGGGACTGAAGCTTTCTTT.

This rearrangement joins TRBV6-4 to TRBJ2-3; 11 nucleotides line up with TRBD2. Losses at the gene ends were 5 bases for V and 1 base for J; bases not matched to a gene: 2. CDR1 MRHNA and CDR2 SNTAGT come from the germline V gene. This CDR3 is 15 amino acids long. The CDR3 loop is CASSTSGGGTDTQYF. CDR3 nucleotide sequence: TGTGCCAGCAGTACTAGCGGGGGAGGCACAGATACGCAGTATTTT.

This clone is a singleton in its sample. The chain is built from TRBV7-8 and TRBJ2-3; tentatively, D is TRBD1 (5 bases). V was cut by 1 base and J by 2 bases, with 13 bases left in between. The CDR3 is 16 amino acids. Looked up from germline, CDR1 is SGHVS and CDR2 is FQNEAQ. The CDR3 sequence is CASSLGAGASTDTQYF. In DNA form, the CDR3 reads TGTGCCAGCAGCTTAGGGGCTGGGGCTTCCACAGATACGCAGTATTTT.

This chain uses TRBV7-2 with TRBJ2-2; 9 nucleotides line up with TRBD1. Germline V lookup: CDR1 SGHTA, CDR2 FQGNSA. V gave up 1 base and J gave up 2 bases; unmatched junction bases: 8. The CDR3 is 18 residues long. The CDR3 loop reads CASSLEGQGPFNTGELFF. The CDR3 DNA sequence: TGTGCCAGCAGCTTAGAGGGACAGGGACCCTTCAACACCGGGGAGCTGTTTTTT.

V usage is TRBV19 and J usage is TRBJ1-4, with TRBD1 identical over 9 bases. J lost 8 bases, V lost 4 bases, and 2 bases had no gene match. The germline gives CDR1 LNHDA, CDR2 SQIVND (reference sequence). The CDR3 length is 13 residues. The CDR3 DNA reads TGTGCCAGTAGTAGGACAGGGGAAGAAAAACTGTTTTTT. Translation gives CASSRTGEEKLFF.

V gene TRBV5-1 combines with J gene TRBJ2-1; D is unresolved. Germline V CDR1 and CDR2: SGHRS, YFSETQ. The CDR3 has 16 residues. Deletions cut 4 bases from V and 0 bases from J, with 14 bases between. The DNA for the CDR3 is TGCGCCAGCAGCGTCCAGTCTTCAAGCTCCTACAATGAGCAGTTCTTC. It encodes CASSVQSSSSYNEQFF.

The chain has TRBV2 and TRBJ2-3; 7 bases agree with TRBD2. This CDR3 is 14 amino acids long. Germline values: CDR1 SNHLY, CDR2 FYNNEI. V lost 1 base to trimming and J lost 6 bases; unmatched junction nucleotides: 4. CDR3 nucleotides: TGTGCCAGCAGTGAAGGCGGGGGAACGGATACGCAGTATTTT. This encodes CASSEGGGTDTQYF.

The chain carries TRBV5-4 and TRBJ2-5, with 7 bases identical to TRBD1. Germline CDR1 reads SGHNT; CDR2 reads YYREEE (reference sequence). After removal of 3 bases from V and 3 bases from J, the junction contained 2 bases not matched to a gene. The CDR3 consists of 13 residues. CDR3: CASSSDREETQYF. The CDR3 DNA sequence: TGTGCCAGCAGCTCAGACAGGGAAGAGACCCAGTACTTC.

The J gene is TRBJ1-1, the V gene TRBV5-1, with 11 nucleotides matching TRBD1. With V trimmed by 7 bases and J by 4 bases, 6 bases remained unmatched. CDR1 is SGHRS, CDR2 YFSETQ, per germline. The CDR3 is made up of 14 amino acids. As DNA, the CDR3 is TGCGCCAGCGGTACGGGACAGGGGGTCACTGAAGCTTTCTTT. Its translation is CASGTGQGVTEAFF. The entire variable domain, with the rest obtained from reference TRBV5-1 and TRBJ1-1, is as follows: KAGVTQTPRYLIKTRGQQVTLSCSPISGHRSVSWYQQTPGQGLQFLFEYFSETQRNKGNFPGRFSGRQFSNSRSEMNVSTLELGDSALYLCASGTGQGVTEAFFGQGTRLTVV.

This clone was counted a single time. The rearrangement joins TRBV29-1 to TRBJ1-1, with D perhaps TRBD1 (6 bases). The CDR3 is made up of 13 amino acids. CDR1 and CDR2 (germline): SQVTM, ANQGSEA. Trimming stripped 5 bases from V and 7 bases from J, with 17 bases between. This chain's CDR3 is CSVSLTGRGEAFF. The CDR3 nucleotides are TGCAGCGTTAGTTTAACAGGGCGCGGTGAAGCTTTCTTT.

V usage is TRBV7-9 and J usage is TRBJ2-2, with TRBD2 matching 8 bases. J gave up 6 bases and V 2 bases, and 8 bases lay outside the gene matches. This CDR3 contains 16 residues. The germline V gene encodes CDR1 SEHNR and CDR2 FQNEAQ (reference sequence). The chain's CDR3 is CASSLSPGGAAGELFF. The CDR3 bases are TGTGCCAGCAGCTTATCTCCCGGGGGGGCTGCCGGGGAGCTGTTTTTT.